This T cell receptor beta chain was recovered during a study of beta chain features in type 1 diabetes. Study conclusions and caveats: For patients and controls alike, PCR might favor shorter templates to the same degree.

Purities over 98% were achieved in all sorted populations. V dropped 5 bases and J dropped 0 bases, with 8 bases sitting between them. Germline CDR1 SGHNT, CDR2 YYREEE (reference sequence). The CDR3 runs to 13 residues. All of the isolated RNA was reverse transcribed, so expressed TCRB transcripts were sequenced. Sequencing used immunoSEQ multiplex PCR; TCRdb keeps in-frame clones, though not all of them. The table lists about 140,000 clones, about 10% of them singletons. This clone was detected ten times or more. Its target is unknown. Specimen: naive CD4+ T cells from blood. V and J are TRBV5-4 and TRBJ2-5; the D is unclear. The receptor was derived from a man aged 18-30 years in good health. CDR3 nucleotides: TGTGCCAGCAGTCTGACTCACCAAGAGACCCAGTACTTC. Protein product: CASSLTHQETQYF.